This entry lists 25 T cell receptor beta chains sequenced from one sample in a study of siplizumab effects on memory and regulatory T cells. Profiled with immunoSEQ multiplex PCR; TCRdb holds only in-frame clones, not every one. Found here are about 110,000 clones, about 92% of them singletons; the top ten hold 0.65% to 0.9%. The sequencing input was Tregs sorted from blood. The receptors originated from a human donor in good health.

This chain connects TRBV29-1 to TRBJ1-5; D not certain. Germline values: CDR1 SQVTM, CDR2 ANQGSEA. The CDR3 covers 14 residues. This CDR3 is CRRSRFGVCQPQHF. Written as DNA, the CDR3 is TGCAGACGATCCCGGTTCGGGGTTTGTCAGCCCCAGCATTTT. The full variable domain, completed using reference TRBV29-1 and TRBJ1-5, is SAVISQKPSRDICQRGTSLTIQCQVDSQVTMMFWYRQQPGQSLTLIATANQGSEATYESGFVIDKFPISRPNLTFSTLTVSNMSPEDSSIYLCRRSRFGVCQPQHFGDGTRLSIL.

The genes are TRBV6-6 and TRBJ1-6; D is possibly TRBD1 (5 bases). The CDR3 is made up of 14 amino acids. V was clipped by 6 bases and J by 5 bases, with 11 bases between them. Germline V lookup: CDR1 MNHNY, CDR2 SVGAGI (reference sequence). CDR3 protein: CASRVDSHNSPLHF. CDR3 in DNA: TGTGCCAGCAGGGTAGACAGTCATAATTCACCCCTCCACTTT.

This clone was picked up a small number of times. This rearrangement joins TRBV28 to TRBJ1-6; 8 bases map to TRBD1. CDR1 MDHEN and CDR2 SYDVKM come from the germline V gene. The CDR3 length is 13 residues. Unmatched junction bases numbered 4, after V lost 5 bases and J lost 10 bases. The CDR3 protein is CASSTRQGSPLHF. CDR3 DNA: TGTGCCAGCAGTACTAGACAGGGGTCACCCCTCCACTTT.

The genes are TRBV10-3 and TRBJ2-3, with 10 positions matching TRBD2. This CDR3 has 15 residues. CDR1 is ENHRY and CDR2 is SYGVKD in the germline V gene. V dropped 3 bases and J dropped 6; count of bases not matched to a gene: 6. In nucleotides, the CDR3 is TGTGCCATCAGTGACGAGCGGGGGGGCCACGATACGCAGTATTTT. Translation: CAISDERGGHDTQYF.

V gene TRBV10-3 combines with J gene TRBJ1-2; unclear D gene. Trimming took off 2 bases at V and 8 bases at J, with 12 bases between the two ends. Per the germline V gene, CDR1 is ENHRY and CDR2 is SYGVKD. CDR3 size: 13 residues. CDR3 region: CAISENGEFGYTF. The CDR3 nucleotides read TGTGCCATCAGTGAGAACGGGGAGTTCGGCTACACCTTC.

This chain uses TRBV5-6 with TRBJ1-1, with TRBD1 identical over 11 bases. CDR1 and CDR2 from the germline V gene are SGHDT and YYEEEE. CDR3 size: 16 residues. V lost 5 bases to trimming and J lost 4 bases; unmatched junction nucleotides: 10. In DNA, the CDR3 is TGTGCCAGCAGTTTTCAGCCTGGGACAGGGGGCACTGAAGCTTTCTTT. Translating gives CASSFQPGTGGTEAFF.

The chain links TRBV14 to TRBJ2-3, with TRBD2 matching over 8 bases. V lost 0 bases and J lost 9; bases outside the gene matches: 14. Germline V CDR1 and CDR2: SGHDN, FVKESK. The length of the CDR3 is 17 residues. Here the CDR3 reads CASSQEWGGLAAGTQYF. The CDR3 coding sequence is TGTGCCAGCAGCCAAGAATGGGGAGGACTAGCAGCCGGGACGCAGTATTTT.

The chain has TRBV19 and TRBJ2-7; tentative D call: TRBD2 (5 bases). This CDR3 comprises 16 residues. Trimming removed 3 bases from V and 2 bases from J, with 17 bases in between. CDR1 and CDR2 from the germline V gene are LNHDA and SQIVND (reference sequence). In DNA form, the CDR3 reads TGTGCCAGTAGTATTATGGGAGTAGCGAAACCCTACGAGCAGTACTTC. Translation: CASSIMGVAKPYEQYF.

The chain links TRBV6-5 to TRBJ1-4; D may be TRBD1 (5 bases). The CDR3 extends over 11 amino acids. Germline assignment: CDR1 MNHEY and CDR2 SVGAGI. This CDR3 reads CATVKNEKLFF. The CDR3 DNA sequence: TGTGCGACAGTCAAGAATGAAAAACTGTTTTTT.

V usage is TRBV5-4 and J usage is TRBJ2-1; the match to TRBD2 covers 7 bases. From germline, CDR1 is SGHNT and CDR2 YYREEE (reference sequence). The CDR3 extends over 16 amino acids. V was clipped by 2 bases and J by 4 bases; unmatched bases: 9. The CDR3 nucleotides are TGTGCCAGCAGCTTTAGATCGGGGGGAAAATACAATGAGCAGTTCTTC. Protein product: CASSFRSGGKYNEQFF.

The chain combines TRBV6-1 with TRBJ2-1, with a tentative D call TRBD2 (6 bases). Germline CDR1 reads MNHNS; CDR2 reads SASEGT. This CDR3 comprises 15 residues. V shed 7 bases and J shed 7 bases, with 20 bases lying between them. The CDR3 nucleotides are TGTGCCAGCATACCCGGGACTCACCCTAGGAATGAGCAGTTCTTC. Translation gives CASIPGTHPRNEQFF.

V gene TRBV7-6 combines with J gene TRBJ2-7, with a tentative D call TRBD1 (5 bases). The CDR3 runs 13 residues. Germline V gives CDR1 SGHVS, CDR2 FNYEAQ. With 11 bases removed from V and 5 bases from J, the gap between germline ends came to 19 bases. The CDR3 is CAVRGRENNEQYF. CDR3 DNA: TGTGCCGTAAGGGGCAGGGAAAATAACGAGCAGTACTTC.

The chain carries TRBV5-1 and TRBJ2-1, with 7 bases aligning to TRBD2. V trimming: 3 bases; J trimming: 3 bases; junction bases outside the gene matches: 9. CDR3 length equals 16 residues. Germline CDR1 and CDR2: SGHRS and YFSETQ. The CDR3 coding sequence is TGCGCCAGCAGCTCTATTGTTGCGGGGGTCTACAATGAGCAGTTCTTC. This translates into CASSSIVAGVYNEQFF.

In this sample, this clone turned up once. The chain has TRBV19 and TRBJ1-4; D perhaps matches TRBD1 (5 bases). V was shortened by 3 bases and J by 7 bases, with 15 bases between the two germline ends. Germline CDR1 is LNHDA and CDR2 is SQIVND (reference sequence). The length of the CDR3 is 15 residues. CDR3 in amino acids: CASSIRGGRGEKLFF. CDR3 nucleotide sequence: TGTGCCAGTAGTATCCGCGGCGGGAGGGGTGAAAAACTGTTTTTT. The full variable domain, completed using reference TRBV19 and TRBJ1-4, is DGGITQSPKYLFRKEGQNVTLSCEQNLNHDAMYWYRQDPGQGLRLIYYSQIVNDFQKGDIAEGYSVSREKKESFPLTVTSAQKNPTAFYLCASSIRGGRGEKLFFGSGTQLSVL.

The chain joins TRBV5-1 to TRBJ1-6, with D maybe TRBD1 (6 bases). The V and J ends lost 5 bases and 8 bases respectively, with 14 bases between them. The CDR3 sequence is 14 residues long. Germline CDR1 SGHRS, CDR2 YFSETQ. In DNA, the CDR3 is TGCGCCAGCAGAAGGTGGGACATAGATTCACCCCTCCACTTT. Translating it yields CASRRWDIDSPLHF.

The chain combines TRBV6-4 with TRBJ1-2, with D possibly being TRBD1 (6 bases). Germline V gene sequence: CDR1 MRHNA, CDR2 SNTAGT. The CDR3 length is 18 residues. V dropped 0 bases and J dropped 7 bases, with 24 bases sitting between them. CDR3 nucleotides: TGTGCCAGCAGTGACTCTCCCTTAACAGGGACCGTGGGTCGTGGCTACACCTTC. It yields the protein CASSDSPLTGTVGRGYTF.

This clone occurred a few times. This chain uses TRBV28 with TRBJ1-2; maybe TRBD1 (6 bases). Germline lookup yields CDR1 MDHEN and CDR2 SYDVKM. V was cut by 4 bases and J by 8 bases, with 11 bases left in between. The CDR3 is made up of 12 amino acids. DNA for the CDR3: TGTGCCAGCAGTTACAGGGATGGAGGCTACACCTTC. Translating gives CASSYRDGGYTF.

This clone showed up just once. The chain joins TRBV6-6 to TRBJ2-4; 7 bases are shared with TRBD1. CDR1 MNHNY and CDR2 SVGAGI come from the germline V gene (reference sequence). This CDR3 contains 16 residues. V dropped 1 base and J dropped 3; count of bases not matched to a gene: 6. CDR3 coding DNA: TGTGCCAGCAGTTACTTCGTCTGGGACAGCAAAAACATTCAGTACTTC. Translating it yields CASSYFVWDSKNIQYF.

The genes are TRBV5-1 and TRBJ2-1, with 10 bases aligning to TRBD2. Germline V gene lookup returns CDR1 SGHRS and CDR2 YFSETQ. Trimming at V came to 4 bases and at J to 5 bases, leaving 15 bases not matched to a gene. The CDR3 runs to 18 residues. The CDR3 here is CASSRFQSGRADHNEQFF. In nucleotides, the CDR3 is TGCGCCAGCAGCCGCTTCCAAAGCGGGAGGGCCGACCACAATGAGCAGTTCTTC.

V gene TRBV10-2 combines with J gene TRBJ1-1, with D possibly being TRBD1 (5 bases). Looked up from germline, CDR1 is WSHSY and CDR2 is SAAADI. The CDR3 loop spans 14 amino acids. V was shortened by 5 bases and J by 6 bases, with 16 bases between the two germline ends. CDR3 sequence: CASSFGGLGAEAFF. The CDR3 DNA follows: TGCGCCAGCAGTTTTGGAGGGTTAGGGGCTGAAGCTTTCTTT.

The chain has TRBV5-1 and TRBJ2-3; D call uncertain. In germline, CDR1 is SGHRS, CDR2 YFSETQ. There are 14 residues in the CDR3. The V end was cut by 0 bases, the J end by 0 bases, with 5 bases between. CDR3 sequence (DNA): TGCGCCAGCAGCTTGGTACGGAGCACAGATACGCAGTATTTT. Amino acids: CASSLVRSTDTQYF.

V usage is TRBV9 and J usage is TRBJ1-1; perhaps TRBD1 as D (6 bases). The CDR3 is made up of 12 amino acids. Germline values: CDR1 SGDLS, CDR2 YYNGEE. The V end lost 3 bases, the J end lost 11 bases, and 14 bases lay between the germline ends. The CDR3 here is CASSAVRGVAFF. The CDR3 DNA reads as TGTGCCAGCAGCGCAGTTAGGGGGGTGGCTTTCTTT.

The chain uses TRBV18 and TRBJ2-1; tentatively, D is TRBD2 (5 bases). There are 16 residues in the CDR3. V lost 5 bases and J 0 bases, leaving 14 bases between the germline ends. The germline CDR1 and CDR2 sequences are KGHSH and LQKENI. CDR3 nucleotide sequence: TGTGCCAGCTCATTACGGGAAGTCAGCTCCTACAATGAGCAGTTCTTC. Protein sequence: CASSLREVSSYNEQFF.

This rearrangement joins TRBV7-9 to TRBJ1-1; D not resolved. Germline lookup yields CDR1 SEHNR and CDR2 FQNEAQ (reference sequence). This CDR3 comprises 15 residues. V was shortened by 5 bases and J by 0 bases, with 13 bases between the two germline ends. CDR3 sequence: CASSPEKWVNTEAFF. The CDR3, as DNA: TGTGCCAGCAGCCCCGAGAAGTGGGTGAACACTGAAGCTTTCTTT. The full variable domain, its missing parts supplied by reference TRBV7-9 and TRBJ1-1, is DTGVSQNPRHKITKRGQNVTFRCDPISEHNRLYWYRQTLGQGPEFLTYFQNEAQLEKSRLLSDRFSAERPKGSFSTLEIQRTEQGDSAMYLCASSPEKWVNTEAFFGQGTRLTVV.

The V and J genes are TRBV5-1 and TRBJ2-5; 11 bases match TRBD2. V lost 4 bases and J lost 1; bases outside the gene matches: 6. This CDR3 has 16 amino acids. Germline CDR1 is SGHRS and CDR2 is YFSETQ. The CDR3 region has the DNA TGCGCCAGCAGCCTTGGACTAGCGGGCCCCCAAGAGACCCAGTACTTC. Amino acid sequence: CASSLGLAGPQETQYF.